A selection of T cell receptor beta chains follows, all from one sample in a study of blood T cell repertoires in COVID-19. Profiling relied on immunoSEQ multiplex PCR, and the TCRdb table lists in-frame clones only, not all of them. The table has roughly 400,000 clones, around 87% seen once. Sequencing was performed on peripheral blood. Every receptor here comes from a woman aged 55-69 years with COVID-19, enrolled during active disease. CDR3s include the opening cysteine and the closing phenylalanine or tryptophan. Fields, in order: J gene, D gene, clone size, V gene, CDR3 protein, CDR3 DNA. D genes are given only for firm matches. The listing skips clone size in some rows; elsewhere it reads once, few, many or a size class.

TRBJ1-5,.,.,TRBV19,CASSIWGPRNQPQHF,TGTGCCAGTAGTATCTGGGGGCCTCGCAATCAGCCCCAGCATTTT
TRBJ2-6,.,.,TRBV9,CASSVGPETGANVLTF,TGTGCCAGCAGCGTGGGGCCCGAGACGGGGGCCAACGTCCTGACTTTC
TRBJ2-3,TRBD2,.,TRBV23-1,CASSQSGTSLGTDTQYF,TGCGCCAGCAGTCAATCGGGGACTAGCTTGGGCACAGATACGCAGTATTTT
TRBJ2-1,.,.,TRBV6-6,CASSYEGPRGGEQFF,TGTGCCAGCAGTTACGAGGGGCCTCGAGGGGGTGAGCAGTTCTTC
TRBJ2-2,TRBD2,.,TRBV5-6,CASSLGTSQTGELFF,TGTGCCAGCAGCTTAGGGACTAGCCAGACCGGGGAGCTGTTTTTT
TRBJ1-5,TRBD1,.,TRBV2,CASATGGEPQHF,TGTGCCAGCGCGACAGGGGGCGAGCCCCAGCATTTT
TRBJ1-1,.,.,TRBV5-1,CASSPRGGRAEAFF,TGCGCCAGCAGCCCGCGGGGAGGGAGGGCGGAAGCTTTCTTT
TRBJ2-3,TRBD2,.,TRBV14,CASSQDPGGPGDTQYF,TGTGCCAGCAGCCAAGATCCGGGGGGGCCGGGCGATACGCAGTATTTT
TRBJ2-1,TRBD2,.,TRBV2,CASSPQGLAGAKEQFF,TGTGCCAGCAGCCCCCAAGGACTAGCGGGGGCCAAGGAGCAGTTCTTC
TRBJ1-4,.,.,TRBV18,CASSPRGQTLATNEKLFF,TGTGCCAGCTCACCCAGAGGACAGACTTTAGCAACTAATGAAAAACTGTTTTTT
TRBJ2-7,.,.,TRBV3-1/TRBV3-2,CASSQNRVEQYF,TGTGCCAGCAGCCAAAACAGAGTCGAGCAGTACTTC
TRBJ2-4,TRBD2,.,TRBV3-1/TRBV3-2,CASSQPGTSYVKGRKSIQYF,TGTGCCAGCAGCCAGCCTGGGACTAGTTATGTAAAGGGGAGAAAAAGCATTCAGTACTTC
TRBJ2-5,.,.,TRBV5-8,CASIITGFGETQYF,TGTGCCAGCATCATCACAGGGTTTGGAGAGACCCAGTACTTC
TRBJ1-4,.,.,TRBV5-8,CASSLVERGTNEKLFF,TGTGCCAGCAGCTTGGTCGAGAGAGGGACTAATGAAAAACTGTTTTTT
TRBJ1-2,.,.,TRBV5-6,CASSLTGANYGYTF,TGTGCCAGCAGCTTGACGGGAGCTAACTATGGCTACACCTTC
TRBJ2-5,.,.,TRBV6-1,CASRKAGLTETQYF,TGTGCCAGCAGGAAGGCAGGGTTAACAGAGACCCAGTACTTC
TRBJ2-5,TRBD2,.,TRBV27,CASSFRRGGQETQYF,TGTGCCAGCAGCTTTAGGCGGGGGGGACAAGAGACCCAGTACTTC
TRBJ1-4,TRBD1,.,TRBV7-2,CASSLRTGVNEKLFF,TGTGCCAGCAGCTTACGTACAGGGGTTAATGAAAAACTGTTTTTT
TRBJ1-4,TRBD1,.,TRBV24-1,CATSETDRGGEKLFF,TGTGCCACCAGTGAAACGGACAGGGGTGGGGAAAAACTGTTTTTT
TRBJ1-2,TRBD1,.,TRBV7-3,CASSLGGQGSRGYTF,TGTGCCAGCAGCTTAGGGGGACAGGGTAGTCGTGGCTACACCTTC
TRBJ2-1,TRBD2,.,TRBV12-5,CASGTQVAGFFPHNEQFF,TGTGCTAGTGGTACCCAGGTAGCGGGGTTTTTTCCACACAATGAGCAGTTCTTC
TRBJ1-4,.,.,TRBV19,CASSISQGINEKLFF,TGTGCCAGTAGTATATCCCAGGGGATTAATGAAAAACTGTTTTTT
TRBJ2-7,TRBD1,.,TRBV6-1,CASSDSYRQGPYEQYF,TGTGCCAGCAGTGATAGTTACCGACAGGGCCCCTACGAGCAGTACTTC
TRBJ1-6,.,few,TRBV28,CASIKTGGRDSPLHF,TGTGCCAGCATCAAAACGGGGGGTAGAGATTCACCCCTCCACTTT
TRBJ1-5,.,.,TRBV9,CASSVGGRPQHF,TGTGCCAGCAGCGTAGGCGGAAGGCCCCAGCATTTT
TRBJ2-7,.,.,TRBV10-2,CASTRTESYEQYF,TGCGCCAGCACTCGGACAGAATCCTACGAGCAGTACTTC
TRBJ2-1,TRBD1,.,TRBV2,CASSGDRADEQFF,TGTGCCAGCAGTGGGGACAGGGCCGATGAGCAGTTCTTC
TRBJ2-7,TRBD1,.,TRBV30,CAWCHRQGRSYEQYF,TGTGCCTGGTGTCACCGACAGGGGCGTTCCTACGAGCAGTACTTC
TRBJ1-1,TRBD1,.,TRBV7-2,CASSAGQSLNTEAFF,TGTGCCAGCAGCGCGGGACAGTCTTTGAACACTGAAGCTTTCTTT
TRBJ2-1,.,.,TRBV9,CASSPFLEDEQFF,TGTGCCAGCAGCCCTTTCTTGGAGGATGAGCAGTTCTTC
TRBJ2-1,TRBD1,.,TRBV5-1,CASSLRDRVYNEQFF,TGCGCCAGCAGCTTGAGGGACAGGGTCTACAATGAGCAGTTCTTC
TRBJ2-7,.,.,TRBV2,CASSVTRRFYEQYF,TGTGCCAGCAGTGTTACTAGACGCTTCTACGAGCAGTACTTC
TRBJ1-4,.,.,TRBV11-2,CASSLVWQGNEKLFF,TGTGCCAGCAGCTTAGTGTGGCAGGGTAATGAAAAACTGTTTTTT
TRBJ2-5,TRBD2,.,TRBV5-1,CASSLGAGVGETQYF,TGCGCCAGCAGCTTGGGAGCGGGGGTAGGAGAGACCCAGTACTTC
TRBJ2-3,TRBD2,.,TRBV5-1,CASSWSTSRADTQYF,TGCGCCAGCAGCTGGTCGACTAGCAGGGCAGATACGCAGTATTTT
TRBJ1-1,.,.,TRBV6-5,CASSQQGLQGTEAFF,TGTGCCAGCAGTCAACAGGGCCTTCAGGGAACTGAAGCTTTCTTT
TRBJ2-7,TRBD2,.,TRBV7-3,CASSPRLAGVHEQYF,TGTGCCAGCAGCCCGAGACTAGCGGGGGTCCACGAGCAGTACTTC
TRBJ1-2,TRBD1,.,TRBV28,CASSFLTGAGGYTF,TGTGCCAGCAGTTTTCTAACAGGGGCGGGTGGCTACACCTTC
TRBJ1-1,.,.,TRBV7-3,CASSERDTGITSNTEAFF,TGTGCCAGCAGCGAAAGGGACACAGGGATTACGTCGAACACTGAAGCTTTCTTT
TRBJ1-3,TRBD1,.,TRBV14,CASSQDPRTGRNTIYF,TGTGCCAGCAGCCAAGATCCGCGGACAGGGCGAAACACCATATATTTT
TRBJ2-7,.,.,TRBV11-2,CASSLVAQGGPTYEQYF,TGTGCCAGCAGCTTAGTAGCCCAGGGGGGTCCAACCTACGAGCAGTACTTC
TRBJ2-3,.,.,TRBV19,CASSIRGYTQYF,TGTGCCAGTAGTATTCGGGGTTATACGCAGTATTTT
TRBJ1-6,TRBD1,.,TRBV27,CASSSIDRGGSPLHF,TGTGCCAGCAGTTCCATAGACAGGGGCGGTTCACCCCTCCACTTT
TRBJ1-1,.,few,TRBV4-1,CASTHQAMNTEAFF,TGCGCCAGCACCCATCAGGCCATGAACACTGAAGCTTTCTTT
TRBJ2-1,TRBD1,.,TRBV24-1,CATSETGSRYNEQFF,TGTGCCACCAGTGAGACAGGGAGTAGGTACAATGAGCAGTTCTTC
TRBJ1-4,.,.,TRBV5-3,CARSYGTATNEKLFF,TGTGCCAGAAGCTATGGGACTGCAACTAATGAAAAACTGTTTTTT
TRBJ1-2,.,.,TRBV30,CAWRVTGLNYGYTF,TGTGCCTGGAGAGTGACAGGCCTTAACTATGGCTACACCTTC
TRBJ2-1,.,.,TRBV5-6,CASSLFTGKISYNEQFF,TGTGCCAGCAGCTTGTTCACAGGTAAAATTTCCTACAATGAGCAGTTCTTC
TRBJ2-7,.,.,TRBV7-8,CASSYQGYEQYF,TGTGCCAGCAGCTATCAGGGCTACGAGCAGTACTTC